This TCR beta chain comes out of a study of T cell responses to AZD1222 COVID-19 vaccine. The assay was immunoSEQ multiplex PCR, and TCRdb's table has in-frame clones only and misses some. The sample includes approximately 200,000 clones, 75% to 90% seen only once; the top ten take 2.5% to 3%. Germline V gene sequence: CDR1 SGHVS, CDR2 FNYEAQ. CDR3 length: 14 amino acids. V lost 2 bases, J lost 5 bases, and 11 bases lay in between. In regard to this clone: Its antigen is undetermined.

Study-wide results and limits: Clonal diversity may have been underestimated, and the donors were mostly white British, with more females than males. The repertoires were collected only after the peak T cell response.

The clonotype originates from an adult in good health. The chain joins TRBV7-6 to TRBJ2-3; no definite D call. This sample comprised peripheral blood, obtained on day 0 of MenACWY control vaccination. The CDR3 DNA sequence: TGTGCCAGCAGCTTATTGGGTGAGGAAGATACGCAGTATTTT. Amino acids: CASSLLGEEDTQYF.